The 32 T cell receptor beta chains in this list originate from one sample, sequenced in a study of human T cells and chemical hapten exposure. Time point of the sample: patch test 3, about 24 weeks after DPC sensitization. The sample's treatment: therapeutic diphenylcyclopropenone sensitization with weekly scalp DPC. TCRdb used MiXCR to reprocess the RACE reads, holding one entry per CDR3 protein. Of 82,000 or so distinct CDR3 sequences in the sample, under 15% were seen once. The specimen comprised whole blood, sampled in connection with sensitization to the hapten diphenylcyclopropenone (DPC). These receptors were taken from a woman in her 50s with alopecia areata. Some clones in this sample may be carry-over from other donors' samples.

This clonotype appeared many times. The chain employs TRBV20-1 and TRBJ1-3; D gene uncertain. This CDR3 has 13 amino acids. Germline lookup yields CDR1 DFQATT and CDR2 SNEGSKA (reference sequence). V gave up 6 bases and J gave up 0 bases, with 9 bases separating them. CDR3 sequence reads: CSALDGSGNTIYF. In DNA, the CDR3 is TGCAGTGCCCTCGACGGCTCTGGAAACACCATATATTTT.

The chain recombines TRBV11-2 with TRBJ2-3, with a weak D call TRBD2 (5 bases). Germline CDR1 reads SGHAT; CDR2 reads FQNNGV. This CDR3 is built from 14 residues. Trimming took off 8 bases at V and 2 bases at J, with 14 bases between the two ends. The DNA for the CDR3 is TGTGCCAGCTCGACTACTATCAACACAGATACGCAGTATTTT. Encoded protein: CASSTTINTDTQYF.

This clonotype was counted many times. The gene calls are TRBV2 and TRBJ2-7; D is unclear. From germline, CDR1 is SNHLY and CDR2 FYNNEI. The CDR3 spans 14 residues. V was trimmed by 6 bases and J by 2 bases, leaving 14 bases between them. CDR3 in amino acids: CASSLQNRAYEQYF. In nucleotides, the CDR3 is TGTGCCAGCAGCCTACAGAACCGCGCCTACGAGCAGTACTTC.

This clonotype was observed at least ten times. The chain carries TRBV6-4 and TRBJ1-2; D is unresolved. Germline-derived CDR1 and CDR2 are MRHNA and SNTAGT. The CDR3 has 13 amino acids. Between the trimmed V and J ends, which lost 0 bases and 4 bases, there was a span of 6 bases. The CDR3 DNA follows: TGTGCCAGCAGTGACTCAACCATCTATGGCTACACCTTC. Protein product: CASSDSTIYGYTF.

This clonotype came up a few times. J is TRBJ2-3 and V is TRBV6-6; possibly TRBD2 for D (7 bases). Germline V gene sequence: CDR1 MNHNY, CDR2 SVGAGI (reference sequence). V was pared by 2 bases and J by 0 bases, with 18 bases between. The CDR3 extends over 18 amino acids. The CDR3 protein is CASSYMKGGTGSTDTQYF. CDR3 coding DNA: TGTGCCAGCAGTTACATGAAGGGGGGGACGGGGAGCACAGATACGCAGTATTTT.

This clonotype has a count of ten or more. The rearrangement joins TRBV5-5 to TRBJ1-5, with TRBD1 matching over 7 bases. The germline gives CDR1 SGHKS, CDR2 YYEKEE (reference sequence). J gave up 5 bases and V 3 bases, and 8 bases lay outside the gene matches. CDR3 length: 15 amino acids. The CDR3 nucleotides read TGTGCCAGCAGCTATCACAGGGGTGGAGATCAGCCCCAGCATTTT. Translated: CASSYHRGGDQPQHF.

In this sample, this clonotype turned up many times. This sequence joins TRBV20-1 and TRBJ2-1; 9 nucleotides match TRBD2. Per germline, CDR1 DFQATT and CDR2 SNEGSKA (reference sequence). V dropped 7 bases and J dropped 6; count of bases not matched to a gene: 4. CDR3 length: 12 amino acids. The chain's CDR3 is CSGGGRANEQFF. CDR3 bases: TGCAGTGGTGGCGGGAGGGCCAATGAGCAGTTCTTC.

This clonotype appeared many times. The chain employs TRBV7-9 and TRBJ1-6; 7 bases map to TRBD1. The germline CDR1 and CDR2 sequences are SEHNR and FQNEAQ (reference sequence). V shed 4 bases, J shed 6 bases, and the junction held 12 bases outside the gene matches. The CDR3 is made up of 17 amino acids. The CDR3 is CASSSHDRTGFNSPLHF. CDR3 sequence (DNA): TGTGCCAGCAGCTCCCACGATCGGACAGGCTTTAATTCACCCCTCCACTTT. Looking up the rest from reference TRBV7-9 and TRBJ1-6 gives the full variable domain: DTGVSQNPRHKITKRGQNVTFRCDPISEHNRLYWYRQTLGQGPEFLTYFQNEAQLEKSRLLSDRFSAERPKGSFSTLEIQRTEQGDSAMYLCASSSHDRTGFNSPLHFGNGTRLTVT.

This clonotype came up a few times. At one boundary the junction diverges from the germline segment, which might be a read error. The J gene is TRBJ2-5, the V gene TRBV6-5; either TRBD1 or TRBD2 may supply D (5 bases each). CDR3 length: 16 residues. Germline lookup yields CDR1 MNHEY and CDR2 SVGAGI. The CDR3 is CVSSYWDARRGETQYF. The CDR3 nucleotides are TGTGTCAGCAGTTACTGGGACGCCCGGCGAGGGGAGACCCAGTACTTC.

This clonotype has a count of ten or more. The CDR3 spells CASTPVRGFTGEQYF. Here the CDR3 DNA reads TGTGCCAGCACCCCGGTACGGGGATTCACCGGCGAGCAGTACTTC. The J gene is TRBJ2-7, the V gene TRBV3-1; possible D gene TRBD2, 5 bases. Germline V gene data show CDR1 as LGHDT and CDR2 as YNNKEL (reference sequence). Trimming stripped 7 bases from V and 6 bases from J, with 22 bases between. The CDR3 runs to 15 residues.

The sample holds many counts of this clonotype. This chain uses TRBV20-1 with TRBJ1-1; no firm D call. The germline gives CDR1 DFQATT, CDR2 SNEGSKA (reference sequence). V gave up 2 bases and J gave up 0 bases, with 7 bases separating them. There are 13 residues in the CDR3. The CDR3 bases are TGCAGTGCTAGACGTCGGATGAACACTGAAGCTTTCTTT. Its translation is CSARRRMNTEAFF.

This clonotype was seen many times. This sequence joins TRBV20-1 and TRBJ2-2; no clear D gene. Germline values: CDR1 DFQATT, CDR2 SNEGSKA (reference sequence). The CDR3 extends over 14 amino acids. The V gene lost 3 bases and the J gene lost 0 bases, with 8 bases spanning the gap. The CDR3 reads CSAREFANTGELFF. The CDR3 DNA reads as TGCAGTGCTAGGGAATTTGCGAACACCGGGGAGCTGTTTTTT.

V usage is TRBV11-2 and J usage is TRBJ2-5; 14 nucleotides match TRBD2. With V trimmed by 1 base and J by 4 bases, 2 bases remained unmatched. The germline V gene has CDR1 SGHAT and CDR2 FQNNGV. This CDR3 is built from 16 residues. The CDR3 coding sequence is TGTGCCAGCAGCTTAGGCGGACTAGCGGGAGGAGAGACCCAGTACTTC. This translates into CASSLGGLAGGETQYF.

In this sample, this clonotype turned up a few times. The chain has TRBV28 and TRBJ2-2; TRBD1 agrees at 7 bases. Germline assignment: CDR1 MDHEN and CDR2 SYDVKM. With 8 bases clipped from V and 0 bases from J, the junction kept 9 bases outside the gene matches. This CDR3 spans 16 amino acids. This CDR3 reads CASLPDGQANTGELFF. CDR3 nucleotides: TGTGCCAGCCTCCCCGACGGACAGGCGAACACCGGGGAGCTGTTTTTT. Based on the CDR3 plus reference TRBV28 and TRBJ2-2, the full variable domain is DVKVTQSSRYLVKRTGEKVFLECVQDMDHENMFWYRQDPGLGLRLIYFSYDVKMKEKGDIPEGYSVSREKKERFSLILESASTNQTSMYLCASLPDGQANTGELFFGEGSRLTVL.

The chain couples TRBV18 to TRBJ1-2, with TRBD1 as a possible D gene (6 bases). V lost 4 bases, J lost 4 bases, and 13 bases lay in between. The CDR3 length is 14 residues. Germline CDR1 reads KGHSH; CDR2 reads LQKENI. CDR3 sequence (DNA): TGTGCCAGCTCACTTCGTAGGGGGTTCTATGGCTACACCTTC. Its protein is CASSLRRGFYGYTF.

This clonotype was seen many times. The chain carries TRBV7-9 and TRBJ1-5; D is ambiguous. This CDR3 is built from 14 residues. Trimming took 1 base from V and 2 from J, leaving 6 bases between them. Germline CDR1 and CDR2: SEHNR and FQNEAQ (reference sequence). CDR3 nucleotides: TGTGCCAGCAGCTTAGAGGGTGGCAATCAGCCCCAGCATTTT. Translation: CASSLEGGNQPQHF.

This clonotype was counted between two and nine times. The chain has TRBV30 and TRBJ1-2, with TRBD1 as a possible D gene (5 bases). There are 11 residues in the CDR3. Germline V lookup: CDR1 GTSNPN, CDR2 SVGIG (reference sequence). CDR3 in DNA: TGTGCTTCGGGACTTAGCTATGGCTACACCTTC. It specifies CASGLSYGYTF.

The chain carries TRBV29-1 and TRBJ2-1; D gene ambiguous. Germline V gives CDR1 SQVTM, CDR2 ANQGSEA. Trimming removed 4 bases at V and 2 bases at J, with 9 bases between. This CDR3 is 13 amino acids long. CDR3 loop: CSVGVLAYNEQFF. Written as DNA, the CDR3 is TGCAGCGTTGGCGTCCTCGCCTACAATGAGCAGTTCTTC.

This clonotype occurred a few times. This chain links TRBV10-2 with TRBJ1-1, with 8 bases matching TRBD1. The CDR3 loop spans 13 amino acids. Trimming took 6 bases from V and 4 from J; bases not matched to a gene: 4. Germline CDR1 reads WSHSY; CDR2 reads SAAADI. The CDR3 protein is CASSPGQVTEAFF. For the CDR3, the DNA is TGCGCCAGCAGCCCGGGACAGGTCACTGAAGCTTTCTTT.

A remark on this clonotype: This may be a read error: a much more frequent sequence differs by one nucleotide. The chain couples TRBV11-2 to TRBJ2-7; TRBD2 is a possible D gene (5 bases). Germline CDR1 reads SGHAT; CDR2 reads FQNNGV. V dropped 3 bases and J dropped 6 bases, with 21 bases sitting between them. This CDR3 is 16 amino acids long. The CDR3 coding sequence is TGTGCCAGCAGCTTCCGTAACGCGGGTATGGTCCTCGAGCAGTACTTC. Residues: CASSFRNAGMVLEQYF.

The CDR3 DNA reads TGTGCCAGCAGCTTAGATCCCCTCGACAGGGAAGATGGCTACACCTTC. Translating it yields CASSLDPLDREDGYTF. The chain employs TRBV11-2 and TRBJ1-2; 7 nucleotides line up with TRBD1. Looked up from germline, CDR1 is SGHAT and CDR2 is FQNNGV. Germline trimming cut 0 bases from V and 6 bases from J; bases unmatched to any gene: 10. This CDR3 has 16 residues. Variable domain in full (rest from reference TRBV11-2 and TRBJ1-2): EAGVAQSPRYKIIEKRQSVAFWCNPISGHATLYWYQQILGQGPKLLIQFQNNGVVDDSQLPKDRFSAERLKGVDSTLKIQPAKLEDSAVYLCASSLDPLDREDGYTFGSGTRLTVV.

This clonotype has a count of ten or more. The chain joins TRBV29-1 to TRBJ2-3, with 9 bases matching TRBD2. The germline CDR1 and CDR2 sequences are SQVTM and ANQGSEA. Trimming at V came to 4 bases and at J to 0 bases, leaving 11 bases not matched to a gene. The CDR3 has 17 amino acids. The CDR3 loop reads CSVVVSGSGLSTDTQYF. DNA for the CDR3: TGCAGCGTTGTGGTTAGCGGGAGTGGTTTGAGCACAGATACGCAGTATTTT.

For the CDR3, the DNA is TGCAGCGTTGATCGGCAGCCCTATGGCTACACCTTC. Protein: CSVDRQPYGYTF. V and J are TRBV29-1 and TRBJ1-2; no firm D call. The CDR3 contains 12 residues. CDR1 is SQVTM, CDR2 ANQGSEA, per germline. The V and J ends lost 3 bases and 4 bases respectively, with 9 bases between them.

The chain recombines TRBV7-8 with TRBJ2-3, with 7 bases that match TRBD1. V lost 1 base, J lost 2 bases, and 15 bases stayed unmatched. The germline V gene encodes CDR1 SGHVS and CDR2 FQNEAQ. This CDR3 is built from 19 residues. The CDR3 sequence: CASSLGLDRVRETTDTQYF. The CDR3 DNA reads TGTGCCAGCAGCTTAGGTCTCGACAGGGTCCGAGAGACCACAGATACGCAGTATTTT.

Ten or more counts support this clonotype. V and J are TRBV15 and TRBJ2-5; possibly TRBD1 or TRBD2 for D (5 bases each). CDR1 and CDR2 from the germline V gene are LNHNV and YYDKDF (reference sequence). The CDR3 extends over 14 amino acids. The germline V and J ends were trimmed by 0 bases and 3 bases, with 8 bases remaining between them. CDR3 sequence (DNA): TGTGCCACCAGCAGAGATCGGGGCGAAGAGACCCAGTACTTC. Translated, it gives CATSRDRGEETQYF.

The rearrangement links TRBV3-1 to TRBJ1-1, with D uncertain. Germline CDR1 reads LGHDT; CDR2 reads YNNKEL (reference sequence). Trimming stripped 4 bases from V and 1 base from J, with 10 bases between. The CDR3 loop spans 14 amino acids. CDR3 DNA sequence: TGTGCCAGCAGCCGAAACCCAGGGAACACTGAAGCTTTCTTT. Protein sequence: CASSRNPGNTEAFF.

In this sample, this clonotype turned up many times. The gene calls are TRBV12-3 or TRBV12-4 and TRBJ1-3, with 9 bases matching TRBD1. The J segment lost 0 bases and the V segment lost 6 bases, leaving 9 bases of the junction unmatched. This CDR3 spans 17 amino acids. The CDR3 region is CASRSQGAFISGNTIYF. The CDR3 nucleotides are TGTGCCAGCAGGTCACAGGGGGCCTTCATCTCTGGAAACACCATATATTTT.

Many counts were recorded for this clonotype. The gene calls are TRBV6-2 or TRBV6-3 and TRBJ2-2; D ambiguous. V lost 6 bases and J lost 6, with 8 bases in between. CDR1 and CDR2 (germline): MNHEY, SVGEGT. This CDR3 is built from 12 residues. The CDR3 nucleotides read TGTGCCAGCAGCCCACAAGCCGGGGAGCTGTTTTTT. It is translated as CASSPQAGELFF.

The V and J genes are TRBV2 and TRBJ2-7; 7 bases fit TRBD2. V was pared by 6 bases and J by 0 bases, with 8 bases of the junction left unmatched. From germline, CDR1 is SNHLY and CDR2 FYNNEI. The CDR3 runs to 15 residues. The CDR3 nucleotides read TGTGCCAGCAGCCTCGTGGTAGCGGGCTCCTACGAGCAGTACTTC. This sequence encodes CASSLVVAGSYEQYF.

Only a few counts were recorded for this clonotype. The J gene is TRBJ2-7, the V gene TRBV19, with D perhaps matching TRBD1 (5 bases). The CDR3 covers 13 residues. V was cut by 6 bases and J by 6 bases, with 15 bases left in between. Germline lookup yields CDR1 LNHDA and CDR2 SQIVND (reference sequence). CDR3 sequence: CASRETDRPEQYF. The CDR3 DNA is TGTGCCAGTAGAGAGACAGACCGCCCCGAGCAGTACTTC.

This clonotype was seen a handful of times. The chain employs TRBV27 and TRBJ2-3; D uncertain. This CDR3 has 15 amino acids. CDR1 MNHEY and CDR2 SMNVEV come from the germline V gene (reference sequence). V lost 7 bases and J lost 5, with 19 bases in between. The CDR3 here is CASIGYPSNKDTQYF. The CDR3, as DNA: TGTGCCAGCATCGGGTATCCCTCGAACAAAGATACGCAGTATTTT.

The chain carries TRBV29-1 and TRBJ1-2, with 9 bases fitting TRBD1. Trimming at V came to 3 bases and at J to 5 bases, leaving 10 bases not matched to a gene. Germline values: CDR1 SQVTM, CDR2 ANQGSEA. The CDR3 totals 15 residues. The CDR3 loop reads CSVDNARTGVYGYTF. CDR3 nucleotide sequence: TGCAGCGTTGACAACGCCCGGACAGGGGTTTATGGCTACACCTTC.